This TCR beta chain was sequenced during a study of T cell repertoires in cytomegalovirus infection. Findings of the study overall: CMV carriers with the relevant HLA were identified by cumulative public TCR beta family frequency.

In its sample, this clonotype was seen many times. Its cognate antigen is unknown. TCRdb fed the reads into MiXCR, producing one record per CDR3 protein. Among approximately 770,000 distinct CDR3 sequences listed, 25% to 30% were seen once. This CDR3 is built from 12 residues. CDR1 and CDR2 (germline): SGHVS, FNYEAQ. V dropped 3 bases and J dropped 9 bases, with 9 bases sitting between them. The source of this sequence is a human donor in good health (CMV status not recorded). Some clones in this sample may be carry-over from other donors' samples. The material was cultured CD8+ T cells from PBMCs, obtained from culture after CMV antigen stimulation. V usage is TRBV7-6 and J usage is TRBJ2-1, with D maybe TRBD1 (5 bases). This CDR3 is CASSFRESEQFF. The CDR3 nucleotides are TGTGCCAGCAGCTTCAGGGAAAGTGAGCAGTTCTTC.